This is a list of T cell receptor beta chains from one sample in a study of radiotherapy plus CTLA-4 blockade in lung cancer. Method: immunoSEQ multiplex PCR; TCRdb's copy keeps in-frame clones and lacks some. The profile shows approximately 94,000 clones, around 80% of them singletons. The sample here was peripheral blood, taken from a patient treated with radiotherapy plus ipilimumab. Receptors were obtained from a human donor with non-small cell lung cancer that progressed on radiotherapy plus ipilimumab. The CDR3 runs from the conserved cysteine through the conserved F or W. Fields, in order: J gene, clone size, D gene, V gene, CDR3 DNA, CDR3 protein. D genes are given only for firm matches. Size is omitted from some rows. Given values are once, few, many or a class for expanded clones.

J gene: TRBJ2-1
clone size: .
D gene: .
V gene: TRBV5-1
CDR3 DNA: TGCGCCAGCAGCTTGGTTGTGGGTTCCTACAATGAGCAGTTCTTC
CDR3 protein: CASSLVVGSYNEQFF

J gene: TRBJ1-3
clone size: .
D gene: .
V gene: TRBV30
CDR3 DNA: TGTGCCTGGACTCCAACCCGGGGGGTTGGTGGAAACACCATATATTTT
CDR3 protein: CAWTPTRGVGGNTIYF

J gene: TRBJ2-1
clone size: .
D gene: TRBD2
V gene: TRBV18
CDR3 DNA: TGTGCCAGCTCACCCGGACTAGAGGGTGAGCAGTTCTTC
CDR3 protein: CASSPGLEGEQFF

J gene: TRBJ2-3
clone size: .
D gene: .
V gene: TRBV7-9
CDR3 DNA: TGTGCCAGCAGCTTACCAACAGCTAGCACAGATACGCAGTATTTT
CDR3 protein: CASSLPTASTDTQYF

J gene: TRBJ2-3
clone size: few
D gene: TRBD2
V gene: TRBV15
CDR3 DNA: TGTGCCACTCGTAGCGGGATATCTACAGATACGCAGTATTTT
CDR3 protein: CATRSGISTDTQYF

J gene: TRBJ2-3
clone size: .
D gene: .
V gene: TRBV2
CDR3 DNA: TGTGCCAGCAGGGGGGACAGGACCCAACTAGCGTACGACACAGATACGCAGTATTTT
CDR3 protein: CASRGDRTQLAYDTDTQYF

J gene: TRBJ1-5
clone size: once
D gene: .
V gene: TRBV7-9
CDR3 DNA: TGTGCCAGCCAGGAGGATAGCAATCAGCCCCAGCATTTT
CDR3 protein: CASQEDSNQPQHF

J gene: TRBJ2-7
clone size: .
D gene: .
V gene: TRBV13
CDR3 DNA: TGTGCCAGCAAAAGATCCGGGACGGCCCTTTACGAGCAGTACTTC
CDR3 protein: CASKRSGTALYEQYF

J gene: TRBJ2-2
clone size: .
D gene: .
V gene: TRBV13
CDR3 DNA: TGTGCCAGCAGCCCCTCGGGGAACACCGGGGAGCTGTTTTTT
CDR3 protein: CASSPSGNTGELFF

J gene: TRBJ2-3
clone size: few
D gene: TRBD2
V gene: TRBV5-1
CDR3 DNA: TGCGCCAGCAGCCCGGGACTAGCGGGAGCTTATACGCAGTATTTT
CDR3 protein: CASSPGLAGAYTQYF

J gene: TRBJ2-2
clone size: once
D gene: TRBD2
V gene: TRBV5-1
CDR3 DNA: TGCGCCAGCAGCCCGGGACTAGCGGGAGGCCTAAACACCGGGGAGCTGTTTTTT
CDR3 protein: CASSPGLAGGLNTGELFF

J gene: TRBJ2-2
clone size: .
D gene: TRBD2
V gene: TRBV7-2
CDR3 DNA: TGTGCCAGCAGCTTAGTCGCGGGAGGCACCGGGGAGCTGTTTTTT
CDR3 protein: CASSLVAGGTGELFF

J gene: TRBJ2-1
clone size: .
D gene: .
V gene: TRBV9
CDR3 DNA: TGTGCCAGCAGCGTAGATATTAGGGAAATGGGACGGAATGAGCAGTTCTTC
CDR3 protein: CASSVDIREMGRNEQFF

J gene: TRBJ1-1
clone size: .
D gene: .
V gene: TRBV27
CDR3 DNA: TGTGCCAGCAGTAGCCTGCAGGGACGGAAGGACACTGAAGCTTTCTTT
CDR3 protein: CASSSLQGRKDTEAFF

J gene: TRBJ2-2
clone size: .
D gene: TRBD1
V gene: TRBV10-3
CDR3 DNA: TGTGCCATCAGTCCGGGACAGACGAACACCGGGGAGCTGTTTTTT
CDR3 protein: CAISPGQTNTGELFF